This TCR beta chain was recorded in a study of blood T cells in healthy people across ages. A second about 6 to 12 cycle PCR used barcoded and J-beta primers. MiXCR was run by TCRdb on the 5' RACE reads, yielding one entry per CDR3 protein. Of 550,000 to 600,000 distinct CDR3 sequences listed, 40% to 55% were seen once; the top ten hold approximately 25%. CDR1 and CDR2 from the germline V gene are LGHNA and YSLEER. This CDR3 has 16 residues. With 4 bases clipped from V and 4 bases from J, the junction kept 9 bases outside the gene matches. About this clonotype: Its matching antigen is unknown.

Study-wide points: Calculation of diversity from one million T cells yielded estimates considered to be underestimates. Bulk PBMC profiling left naive and antigen-experienced comparisons inconclusive.

The sample was blood. The rearrangement links TRBV4-3 to TRBJ2-1; TRBD1 matches at 8 bases. The origin of this receptor is an older man in good health. The DNA for the CDR3 is TGCGCCAGCAGCCTATCGACAGGGGCGGTTTACAATGAGCAGTTCTTC. Translating gives CASSLSTGAVYNEQFF.